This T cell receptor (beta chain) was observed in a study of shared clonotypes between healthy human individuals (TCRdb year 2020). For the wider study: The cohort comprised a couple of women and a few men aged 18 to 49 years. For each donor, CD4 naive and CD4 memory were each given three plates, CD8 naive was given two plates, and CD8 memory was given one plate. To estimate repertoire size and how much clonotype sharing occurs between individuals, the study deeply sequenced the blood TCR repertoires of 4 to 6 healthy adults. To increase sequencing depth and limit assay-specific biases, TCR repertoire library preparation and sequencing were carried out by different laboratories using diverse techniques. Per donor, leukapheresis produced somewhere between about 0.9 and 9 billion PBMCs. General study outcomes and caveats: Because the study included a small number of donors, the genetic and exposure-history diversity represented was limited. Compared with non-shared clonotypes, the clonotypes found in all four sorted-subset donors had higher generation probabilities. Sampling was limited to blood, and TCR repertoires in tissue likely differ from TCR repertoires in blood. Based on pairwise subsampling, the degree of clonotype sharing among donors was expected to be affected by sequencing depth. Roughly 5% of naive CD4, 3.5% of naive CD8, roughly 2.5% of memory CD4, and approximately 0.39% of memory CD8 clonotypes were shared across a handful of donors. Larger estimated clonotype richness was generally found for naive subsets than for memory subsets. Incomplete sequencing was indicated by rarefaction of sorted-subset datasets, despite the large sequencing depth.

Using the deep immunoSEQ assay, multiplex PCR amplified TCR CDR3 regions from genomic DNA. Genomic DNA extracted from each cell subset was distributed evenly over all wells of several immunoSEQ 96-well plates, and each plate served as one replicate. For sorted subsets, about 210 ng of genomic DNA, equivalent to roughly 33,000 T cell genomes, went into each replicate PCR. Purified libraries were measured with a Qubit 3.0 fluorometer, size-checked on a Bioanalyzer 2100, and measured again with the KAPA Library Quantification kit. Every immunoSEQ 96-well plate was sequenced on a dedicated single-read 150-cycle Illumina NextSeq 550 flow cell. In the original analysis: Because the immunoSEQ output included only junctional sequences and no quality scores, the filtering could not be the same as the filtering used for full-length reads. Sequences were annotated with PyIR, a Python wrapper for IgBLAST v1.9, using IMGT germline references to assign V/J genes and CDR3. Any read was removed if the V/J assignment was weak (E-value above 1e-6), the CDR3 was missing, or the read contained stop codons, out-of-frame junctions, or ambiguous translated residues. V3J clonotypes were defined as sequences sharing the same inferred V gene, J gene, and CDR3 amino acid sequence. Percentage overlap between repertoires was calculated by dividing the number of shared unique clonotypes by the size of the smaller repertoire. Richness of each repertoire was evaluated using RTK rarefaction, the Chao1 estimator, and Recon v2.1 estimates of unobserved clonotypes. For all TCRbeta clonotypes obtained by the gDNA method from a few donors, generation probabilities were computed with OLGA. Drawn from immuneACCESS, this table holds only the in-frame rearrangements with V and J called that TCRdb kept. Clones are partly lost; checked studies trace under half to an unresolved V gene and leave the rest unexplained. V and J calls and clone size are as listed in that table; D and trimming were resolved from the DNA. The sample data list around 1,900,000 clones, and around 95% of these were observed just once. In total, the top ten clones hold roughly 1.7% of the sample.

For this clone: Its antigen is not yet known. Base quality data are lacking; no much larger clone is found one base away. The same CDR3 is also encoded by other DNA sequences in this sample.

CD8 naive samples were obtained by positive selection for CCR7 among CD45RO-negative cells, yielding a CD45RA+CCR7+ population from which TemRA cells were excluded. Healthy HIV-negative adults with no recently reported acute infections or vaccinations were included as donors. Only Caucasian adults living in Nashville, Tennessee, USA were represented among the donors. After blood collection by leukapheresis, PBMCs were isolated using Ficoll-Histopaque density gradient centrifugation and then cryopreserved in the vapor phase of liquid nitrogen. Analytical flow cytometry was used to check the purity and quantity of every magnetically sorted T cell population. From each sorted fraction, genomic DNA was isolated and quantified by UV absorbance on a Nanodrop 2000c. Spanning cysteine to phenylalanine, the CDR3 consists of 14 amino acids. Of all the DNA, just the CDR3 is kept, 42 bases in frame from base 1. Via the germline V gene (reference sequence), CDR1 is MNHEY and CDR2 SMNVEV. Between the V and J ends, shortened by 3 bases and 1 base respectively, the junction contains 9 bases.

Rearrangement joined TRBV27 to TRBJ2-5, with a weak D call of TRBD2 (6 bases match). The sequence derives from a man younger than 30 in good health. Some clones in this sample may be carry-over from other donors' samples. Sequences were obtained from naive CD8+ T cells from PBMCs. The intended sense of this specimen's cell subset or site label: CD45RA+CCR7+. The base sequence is TGTGCCAGCAGTTTGCGGGGAGGCCAAGAGACCCAGTACTTC. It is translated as CASSLRGGQETQYF.